This T cell receptor (beta chain) was identified during a study of T-cell memory formation after mild COVID-19 (dated by TCRdb to 2020 to 2023). Context from the whole study: Most TCR sequence clusters were specific to one of the two donors. The cohort was made up of two young adult volunteers, one female and one male, who were previously healthy. In a couple of donors, T-cell clones that expanded and contracted after mild COVID-19 were followed by sequencing TCRalpha and TCRbeta repertoires longitudinally.

Overall results and qualifications from the work: The second-wave clones that peaked on day 37 were not confirmed to be SARS-CoV-2 specific. Contracting CD4+ clones were located mainly in the CM and EM memory subsets, whereas CD8+ clones were found to be enriched in EMRA. Only a couple of mild cases were covered in the study, and larger cohorts including severe cases with pre-infection samples were considered necessary. Some responding clones were detected in pre-infection memory, suggesting pre-existing cross-reactive memory T cells joined the SARS-CoV-2 response. From day 15 to 85, contracting clones showed balanced CD4/CD8 phenotypes, whereas a second wave of clones that expanded from day 15 to 37 leaned towards CD4+.

The germline V gene sets CDR1 to SGHVS and CDR2 to FNYEAQ. The CDR3 goes from the cysteine to the phenylalanine over 12 residues. Left in the record is the CDR3 DNA by itself, 36 bases read in frame from the first base. The V and J ends are trimmed by 0 bases and 8 bases, leaving 4 bases between them. Ficoll-Paque density gradient centrifugation was the method used to isolate PBMCs. Instrument on record: Illumina NovaSeq 6000. TCRalpha and TCRbeta cDNA libraries were built by 5'RACE with constant-segment primers, adding sample barcodes and unique molecular identifiers. Trizol reagent was used to extract RNA from every sample. The libraries were amplified in two PCR steps, and the second step added a second sample barcode and Illumina TruSeq adapters. Sequencing of libraries was performed on an Illumina NovaSeq with 2 x 150 bp paired-end reads. In the authors' own workflow: Demultiplexing of reads and collapsing into UMI-guided consensus sequences were performed with migec v1.2.7. Using mixcr v2.1.11, UMI consensuses were aligned to TRA and TRB V and J templates and then assembled into clonotypes. Expanded or contracted clonotypes were those called significant by both edgeR and NoisET, with noise models trained on biological replicates. For edgeR calls, the thresholds were a false discovery rate-adjusted p below 0.01 and a log2 fold-change of 1. As an exploratory analysis of dynamics, max-normalized trajectories of the 1000 most abundant clonotypes were examined with PCA combined with hierarchical clustering. Separately sequenced CD4+ and CD8+ repertoires were used to assign a CD4 or CD8 phenotype to each responding clone. TCRdb reanalyzed the raw reads on its own, using fastp at Q25 for trimming and MiXCR for clone calling, and kept in-frame beta chains. Duplicate CDR3 protein sequences are folded into a single record with the most common DNA and genes. The V and J calls come from TCRdb's annotation, not from the publication. In this sample the table shows under 450,000 distinct CDR3 sequences, 20% to 30% of which occur a single time. The top ten clonotypes cover around 13% of the sample.

Notes on this clonotype: Its recognized antigen is unknown. No clone much larger than this one lies a single base away; base qualities are absent.

The TCR comes from an adult woman who had mild COVID-19 (a few samples of this study predate the infection). The sample titles of this study are shuffled in the database, so cell type and time point are left out; the donor was told from shared clones. The chain couples TRBV7-6 to TRBJ2-2, with no D gene named confidently. The sample was PBMCs or a T cell subset sorted from them (not recorded which). The nucleotide sequence is TGTGCCAGCAGCTTAGCGAGGGGGGAGCTGTTTTTT. This codes for CASSLARGELFF.